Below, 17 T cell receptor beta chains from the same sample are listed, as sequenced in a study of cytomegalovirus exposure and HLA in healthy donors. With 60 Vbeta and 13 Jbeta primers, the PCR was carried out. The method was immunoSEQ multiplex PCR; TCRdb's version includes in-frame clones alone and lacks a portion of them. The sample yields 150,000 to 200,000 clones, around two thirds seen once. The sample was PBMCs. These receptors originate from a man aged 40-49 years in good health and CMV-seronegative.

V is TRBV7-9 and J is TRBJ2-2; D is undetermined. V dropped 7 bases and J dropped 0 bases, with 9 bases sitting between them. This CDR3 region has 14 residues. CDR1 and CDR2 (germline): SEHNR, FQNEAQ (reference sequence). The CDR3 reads CASTFSSNTGELFF. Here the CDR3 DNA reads TGTGCCAGCACCTTCAGTTCGAACACCGGGGAGCTGTTTTTT.

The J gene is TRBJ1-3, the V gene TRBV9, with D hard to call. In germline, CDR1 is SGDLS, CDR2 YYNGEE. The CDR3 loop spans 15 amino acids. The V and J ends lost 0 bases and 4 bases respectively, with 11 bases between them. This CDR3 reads CASSVAGSAGNTIYF. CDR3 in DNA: TGTGCCAGCAGCGTAGCGGGGAGTGCAGGAAACACCATATATTTT.

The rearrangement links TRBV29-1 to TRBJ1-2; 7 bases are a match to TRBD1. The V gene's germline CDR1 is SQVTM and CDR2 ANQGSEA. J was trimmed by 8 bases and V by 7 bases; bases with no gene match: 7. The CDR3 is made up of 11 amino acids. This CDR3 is CSADRVGGYTF. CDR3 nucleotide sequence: TGCAGCGCTGACAGGGTCGGGGGCTACACCTTC. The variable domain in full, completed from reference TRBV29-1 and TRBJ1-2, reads SAVISQKPSRDICQRGTSLTIQCQVDSQVTMMFWYRQQPGQSLTLIATANQGSEATYESGFVIDKFPISRPNLTFSTLTVSNMSPEDSSIYLCSADRVGGYTFGSGTRLTVV.

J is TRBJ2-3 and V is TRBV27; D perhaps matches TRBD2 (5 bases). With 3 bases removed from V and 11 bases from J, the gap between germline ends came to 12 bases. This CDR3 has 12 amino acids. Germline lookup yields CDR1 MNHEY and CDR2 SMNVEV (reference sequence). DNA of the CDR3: TGTGCCAGCAGTTTCTATCCCGGGGTGCAGTATTTT. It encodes CASSFYPGVQYF.

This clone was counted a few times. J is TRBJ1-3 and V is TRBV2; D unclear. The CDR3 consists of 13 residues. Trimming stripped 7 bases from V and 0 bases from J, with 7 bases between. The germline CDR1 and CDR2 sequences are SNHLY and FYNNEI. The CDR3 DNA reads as TGTGCCAGCACGCCGCGCTCTGGAAACACCATATATTTT. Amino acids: CASTPRSGNTIYF.

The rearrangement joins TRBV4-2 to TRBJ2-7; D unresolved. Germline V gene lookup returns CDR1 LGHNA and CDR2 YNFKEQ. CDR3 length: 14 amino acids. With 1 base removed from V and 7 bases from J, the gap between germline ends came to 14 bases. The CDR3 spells CASSQGGGSEEQYF. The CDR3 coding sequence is TGTGCCAGCAGCCAAGGTGGTGGGTCGGAGGAGCAGTACTTC.

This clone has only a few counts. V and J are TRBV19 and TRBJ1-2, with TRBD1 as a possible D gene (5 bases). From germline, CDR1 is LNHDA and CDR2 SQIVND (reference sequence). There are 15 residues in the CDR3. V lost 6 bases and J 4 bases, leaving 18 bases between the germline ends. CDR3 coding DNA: TGTGCCAGTAGCGGAGGGGACCTCCAGGGCTATGGCTACACCTTC. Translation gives CASSGGDLQGYGYTF. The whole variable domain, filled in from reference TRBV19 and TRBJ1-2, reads DGGITQSPKYLFRKEGQNVTLSCEQNLNHDAMYWYRQDPGQGLRLIYYSQIVNDFQKGDIAEGYSVSREKKESFPLTVTSAQKNPTAFYLCASSGGDLQGYGYTFGSGTRLTVV.

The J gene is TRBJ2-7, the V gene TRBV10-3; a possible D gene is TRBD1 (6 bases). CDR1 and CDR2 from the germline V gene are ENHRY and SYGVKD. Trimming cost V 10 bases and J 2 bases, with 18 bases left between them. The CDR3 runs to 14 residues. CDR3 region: CASNRESRTYEQYF. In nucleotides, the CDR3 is TGTGCCAGTAACAGGGAATCGCGGACCTACGAGCAGTACTTC.

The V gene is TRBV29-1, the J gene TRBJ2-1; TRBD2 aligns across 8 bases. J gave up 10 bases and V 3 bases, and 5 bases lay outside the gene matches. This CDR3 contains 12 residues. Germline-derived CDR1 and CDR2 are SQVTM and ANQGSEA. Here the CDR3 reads CSVDWASGEQFF. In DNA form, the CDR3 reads TGCAGCGTTGATTGGGCTAGCGGGGAGCAGTTCTTC.

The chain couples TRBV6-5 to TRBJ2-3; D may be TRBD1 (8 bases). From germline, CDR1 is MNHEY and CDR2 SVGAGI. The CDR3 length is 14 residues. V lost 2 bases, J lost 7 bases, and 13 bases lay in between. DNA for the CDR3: TGTGCCAGCAGTTACGGACAGGGAGGGAATACGCAGTATTTT. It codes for CASSYGQGGNTQYF.

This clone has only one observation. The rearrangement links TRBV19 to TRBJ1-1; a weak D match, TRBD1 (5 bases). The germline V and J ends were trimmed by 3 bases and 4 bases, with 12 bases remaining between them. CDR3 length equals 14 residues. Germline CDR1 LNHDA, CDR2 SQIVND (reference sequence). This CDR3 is CASSIPRGTTEAFF. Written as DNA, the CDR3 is TGTGCCAGTAGTATCCCAAGGGGCACCACTGAAGCTTTCTTT. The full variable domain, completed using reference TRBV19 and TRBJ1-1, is DGGITQSPKYLFRKEGQNVTLSCEQNLNHDAMYWYRQDPGQGLRLIYYSQIVNDFQKGDIAEGYSVSREKKESFPLTVTSAQKNPTAFYLCASSIPRGTTEAFFGQGTRLTVV.

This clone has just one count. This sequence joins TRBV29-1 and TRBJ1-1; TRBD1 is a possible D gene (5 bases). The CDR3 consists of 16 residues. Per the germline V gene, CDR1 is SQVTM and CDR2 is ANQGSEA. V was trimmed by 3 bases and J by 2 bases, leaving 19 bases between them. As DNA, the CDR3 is TGCAGCGTTGATAACCGTCCAGGGATCGCTAACACTGAAGCTTTCTTT. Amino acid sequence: CSVDNRPGIANTEAFF.

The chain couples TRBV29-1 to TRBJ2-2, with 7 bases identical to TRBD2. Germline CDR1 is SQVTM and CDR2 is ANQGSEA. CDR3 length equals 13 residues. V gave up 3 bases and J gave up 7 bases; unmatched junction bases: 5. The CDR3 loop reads CSVDGLGLGELFF. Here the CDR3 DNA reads TGCAGCGTTGACGGACTAGGGCTCGGGGAGCTGTTTTTT.

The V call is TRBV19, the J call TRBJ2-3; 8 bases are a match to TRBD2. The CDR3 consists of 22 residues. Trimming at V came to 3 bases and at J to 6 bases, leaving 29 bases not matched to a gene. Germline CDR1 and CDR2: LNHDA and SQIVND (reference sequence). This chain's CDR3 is CASSIGFGQGQGRTSRGDTQYF. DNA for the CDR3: TGTGCCAGTAGTATCGGGTTTGGTCAGGGGCAGGGGAGGACTAGCCGGGGTGATACGCAGTATTTT.

This CDR3 reads CASRYGGAYEQYF. CDR3 in DNA: TGTGCCAGCAGGTACGGGGGGGCCTACGAGCAGTACTTC. This chain links TRBV5-6 with TRBJ2-5; 8 nucleotides agree with TRBD2. The DNA end lines up better with TRBJ2-7; the J call may be wrong. The CDR3 totals 13 residues. Germline V lookup: CDR1 SGHDT, CDR2 YYEEEE.

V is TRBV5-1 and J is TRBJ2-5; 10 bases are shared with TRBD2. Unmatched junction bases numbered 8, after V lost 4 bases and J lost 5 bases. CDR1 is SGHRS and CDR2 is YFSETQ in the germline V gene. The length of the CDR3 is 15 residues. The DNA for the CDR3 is TGCGCCAGCAGCGCTGGCGGTAGCGGGAGGGAGACCCAGTACTTC. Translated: CASSAGGSGRETQYF.

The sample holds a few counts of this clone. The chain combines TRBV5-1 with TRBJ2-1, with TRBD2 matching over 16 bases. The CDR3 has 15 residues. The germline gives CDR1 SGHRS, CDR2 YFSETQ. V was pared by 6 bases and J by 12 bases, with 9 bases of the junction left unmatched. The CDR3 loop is CASTMGLAGGGGQFF. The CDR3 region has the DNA TGCGCCAGCACTATGGGACTAGCGGGAGGGGGTGGGCAGTTCTTC.